The clone carrying this TCR beta chain was detected only a few times. Its antigen is still unknown. V gave up 8 bases and J gave up 2 bases, with 9 bases separating them. CDR1 and CDR2 from the germline V gene are SNHLY and FYNNEI. The CDR3 sequence is 13 residues long. This record belongs to a study of T-cell memory formation after mild COVID-19. Study outcomes and limitations: Contracting clones from day 15 to 85 showed balanced CD4/CD8; later expanders favored CD4+.

TCRdb re-called the 5' RACE reads with MiXCR, one entry per CDR3 protein. The sample records 180,000 or so distinct CDR3 sequences, around 10% being singletons. The chain couples TRBV2 to TRBJ1-4; D possibly corresponds to TRBD1 (6 bases). Sequencing used PBMCs or a T cell subset sorted from them (not recorded which). The TCR sequence derives from a man between 18 and 35 years old who had mild COVID-19 (a few samples of this study predate the infection). Cell type and time point are not known. The CDR3 region has the DNA TGTGCCAGCCGGACAGAGACTAATGAAAAACTGTTTTTT. It encodes CASRTETNEKLFF.